Detailed here is one T cell receptor beta chain. The CDR3 totals 13 residues. V was shortened by 6 bases and J by 0 bases, with 7 bases between the two germline ends. The germline V gene has CDR1 MNHEY and CDR2 SVGAGI. The authors' processing: Amplified reference gene primers provided the basis for estimating nucleated cell counts. Method: immunoSEQ multiplex PCR; TCRdb's copy keeps in-frame clones and lacks some. V, J and clone size derive from that table, while D and trimming were established from the DNA sequence. The sample contains about 380,000 clones, roughly 85% of which appear only once. This entry comes from a study of blood T cell repertoires in COVID-19. Background on the study: Sites in the United States, Italy and Spain provided acute and convalescent COVID-19 samples. T cells, B-cell-depleted T cells, or PBMCs provided the cDNA or gDNA that served as material.

The sequence derives from a young woman with acute or convalescent COVID-19. Sequencing input: peripheral blood. The chain recombines TRBV6-5 with TRBJ2-3; D not resolved. The CDR3 loop is CASRATSTDTQYF. In nucleotides, the CDR3 is TGTGCCAGCAGGGCGACTAGCACAGATACGCAGTATTTT.